The TCR beta chain described here comes from a study of shared clonotypes between healthy human individuals. The wider study: Each donor contributed plates that comprised three CD4 naive, three CD4 memory, two CD8 naive and one CD8 memory. General study findings and limits: When naive CD4 clonotypes were compared across several donors, around 5% were shared.

Libraries were prepared by immunoSEQ multiplex PCR; TCRdb keeps only in-frame clonotypes and omits some of them. Among 950,000 to 1,300,000 clones listed, about 74% were seen once. This clone has more than one count but fewer than ten. Its specificity is unknown. Splitting of CD4+ cells produced CD45RA+ naive and CD45RA-negative memory subsets. Germline V gene sequence: CDR1 SGHTA, CDR2 FQGTGA. There are 15 residues in the CDR3. V shed 5 bases and J 0 bases; nucleotides not matched to a gene: 3. V gene TRBV7-3 combines with J gene TRBJ2-2; TRBD1 aligns across 7 bases. This TCR came from a young man in good health. The specimen was memory CD4+ T cells sorted from blood. Subset in this sample: CD45RA-negative fraction. The CDR3 DNA sequence: TGTGCCAGCAGCCCGGACAGGACGAACACCGGGGAGCTGTTTTTT. It codes for CASSPDRTNTGELFF.